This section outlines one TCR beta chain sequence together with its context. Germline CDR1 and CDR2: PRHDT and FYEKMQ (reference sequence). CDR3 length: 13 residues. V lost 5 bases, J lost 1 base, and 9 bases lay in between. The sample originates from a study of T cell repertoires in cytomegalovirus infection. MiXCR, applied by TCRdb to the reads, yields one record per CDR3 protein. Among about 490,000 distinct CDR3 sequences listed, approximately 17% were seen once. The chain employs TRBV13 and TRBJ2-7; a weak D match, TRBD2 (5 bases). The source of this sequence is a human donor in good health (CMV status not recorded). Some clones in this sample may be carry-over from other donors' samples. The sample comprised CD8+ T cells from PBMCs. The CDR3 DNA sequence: TGTGCCAGCAGCGCCGGGGTTTCCTACGAGCAGTACTTC. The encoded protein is CASSAGVSYEQYF.